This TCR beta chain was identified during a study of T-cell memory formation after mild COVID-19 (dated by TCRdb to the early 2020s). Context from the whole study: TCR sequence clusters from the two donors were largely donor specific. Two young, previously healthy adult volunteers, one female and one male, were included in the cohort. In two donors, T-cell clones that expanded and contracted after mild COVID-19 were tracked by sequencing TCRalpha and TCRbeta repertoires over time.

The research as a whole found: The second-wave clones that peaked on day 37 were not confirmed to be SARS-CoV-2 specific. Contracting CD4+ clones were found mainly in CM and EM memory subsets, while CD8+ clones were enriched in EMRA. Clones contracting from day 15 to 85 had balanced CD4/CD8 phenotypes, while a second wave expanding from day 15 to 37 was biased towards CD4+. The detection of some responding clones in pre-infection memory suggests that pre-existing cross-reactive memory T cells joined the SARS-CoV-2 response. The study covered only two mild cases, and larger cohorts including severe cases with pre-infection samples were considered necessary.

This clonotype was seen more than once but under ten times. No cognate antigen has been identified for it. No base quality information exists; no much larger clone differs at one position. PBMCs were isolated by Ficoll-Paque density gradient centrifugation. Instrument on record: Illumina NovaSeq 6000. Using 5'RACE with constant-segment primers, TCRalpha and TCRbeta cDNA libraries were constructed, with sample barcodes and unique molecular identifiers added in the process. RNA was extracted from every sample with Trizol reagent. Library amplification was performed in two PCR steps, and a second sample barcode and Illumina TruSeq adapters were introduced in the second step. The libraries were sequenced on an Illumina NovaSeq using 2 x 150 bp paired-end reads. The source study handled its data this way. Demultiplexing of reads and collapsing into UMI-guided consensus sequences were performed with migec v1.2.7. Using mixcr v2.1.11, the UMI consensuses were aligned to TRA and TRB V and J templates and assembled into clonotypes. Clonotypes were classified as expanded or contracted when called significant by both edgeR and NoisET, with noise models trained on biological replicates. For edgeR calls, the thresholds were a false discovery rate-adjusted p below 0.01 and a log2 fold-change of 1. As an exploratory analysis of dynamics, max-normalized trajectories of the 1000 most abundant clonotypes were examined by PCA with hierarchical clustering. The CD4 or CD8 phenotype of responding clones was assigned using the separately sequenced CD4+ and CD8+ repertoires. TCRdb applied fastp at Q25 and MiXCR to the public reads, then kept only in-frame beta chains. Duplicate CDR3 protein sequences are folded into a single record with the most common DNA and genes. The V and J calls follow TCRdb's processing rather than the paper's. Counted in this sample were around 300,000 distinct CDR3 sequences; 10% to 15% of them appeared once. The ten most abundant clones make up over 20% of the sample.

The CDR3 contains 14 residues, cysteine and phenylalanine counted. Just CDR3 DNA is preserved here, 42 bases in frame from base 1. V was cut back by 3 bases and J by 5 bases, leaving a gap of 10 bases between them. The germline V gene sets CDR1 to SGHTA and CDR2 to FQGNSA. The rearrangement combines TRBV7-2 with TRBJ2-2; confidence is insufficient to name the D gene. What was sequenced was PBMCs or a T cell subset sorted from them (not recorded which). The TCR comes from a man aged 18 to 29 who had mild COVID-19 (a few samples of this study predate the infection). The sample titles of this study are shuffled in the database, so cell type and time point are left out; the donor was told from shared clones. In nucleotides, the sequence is TGTGCCAGCAGCTTCTCCCCGTGGACCGGGGAGCTGTTTTTT. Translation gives CASSFSPWTGELFF.